These 8 T cell receptor beta chains were all obtained from the same sample, sequenced in a study of sequential checkpoint blockade in melanoma. Sequencing used immunoSEQ multiplex PCR; TCRdb keeps in-frame clones, though not all of them. Among more than 4,500 clones listed, about 85% were seen once. Treatment denoted: randomized to nivolumab then ipilimumab (arm A) or the reverse (arm B). The sequenced sample was CD8+ T cells sorted from blood (inferred from file names), obtained from a patient given nivolumab and ipilimumab in sequence. The receptors were sampled from a human donor with melanoma.

The rearrangement joins TRBV19 to TRBJ2-7; 10 bases match TRBD1. The V gene's germline CDR1 is LNHDA and CDR2 SQIVND (reference sequence). The CDR3 contains 12 residues. V lost 6 bases and J lost 5; bases outside the gene matches: 1. The chain's CDR3 is CASRGTGDEQYF. CDR3 sequence (DNA): TGTGCCAGTAGAGGGACAGGGGACGAGCAGTACTTC. The full variable domain, completed using reference TRBV19 and TRBJ2-7, is DGGITQSPKYLFRKEGQNVTLSCEQNLNHDAMYWYRQDPGQGLRLIYYSQIVNDFQKGDIAEGYSVSREKKESFPLTVTSAQKNPTAFYLCASRGTGDEQYFGPGTRLTVT.

CDR3 in DNA: TGTGCCAGTAGTCAAACTAGCGGGACCTACGAGCAGTACTTC. This encodes CASSQTSGTYEQYF. The J gene is TRBJ2-7, the V gene TRBV19, with 10 bases matching TRBD2. Germline CDR1 is LNHDA and CDR2 is SQIVND (reference sequence). Trimming cost V 5 bases and J 2 bases; bases outside gene matches: 3. The CDR3 contains 14 residues. Complete variable domain (other parts from reference TRBV19 and TRBJ2-7): DGGITQSPKYLFRKEGQNVTLSCEQNLNHDAMYWYRQDPGQGLRLIYYSQIVNDFQKGDIAEGYSVSREKKESFPLTVTSAQKNPTAFYLCASSQTSGTYEQYFGPGTRLTVT.

The chain has TRBV28 and TRBJ1-2; 8 bases align to TRBD1. The CDR3 sequence is 14 residues long. Germline V gene data show CDR1 as MDHEN and CDR2 as SYDVKM. J was trimmed by 4 bases and V by 2 bases; bases with no gene match: 3. The CDR3 DNA reads as TGTGCCAGCAGTTTAATCAGGGGGCCCTATGGCTACACCTTC. Translating it yields CASSLIRGPYGYTF.

This clone has a single count. CDR3 amino acids: CASSPWAGGPYNEQFF. CDR3 coding DNA: TGTGCCAGCAGCCCTTGGGCGGGAGGGCCCTACAATGAGCAGTTCTTC. The V call is TRBV5-5, the J call TRBJ2-1; 9 bases are shared with TRBD2. The germline V gene encodes CDR1 SGHKS and CDR2 YYEKEE (reference sequence). The CDR3 contains 16 residues. V was clipped by 4 bases and J by 2 bases; unmatched bases: 7.

V and J are TRBV6-1 and TRBJ2-7, with 10 bases lining up with TRBD1. J lost 3 bases, V lost 5 bases, and 7 bases had no gene match. Germline V CDR1 and CDR2: MNHNS, SASEGT. This CDR3 is built from 15 residues. The CDR3 coding sequence is TGTGCCAGCAGTCCCCGGACAGGGGGAAACTACGAGCAGTACTTC. Protein product: CASSPRTGGNYEQYF.

V is TRBV15 and J is TRBJ2-1; D is ambiguous. With 5 bases removed from V and 0 bases from J, the gap between germline ends came to 11 bases. CDR1 LNHNV and CDR2 YYDKDF come from the germline V gene (reference sequence). The CDR3 consists of 15 residues. The CDR3 sequence is CATSAAKSSYNEQFF. As DNA, the CDR3 is TGTGCCACCAGCGCCGCTAAGAGCTCCTACAATGAGCAGTTCTTC.

The chain combines TRBV7-9 with TRBJ1-6, with D maybe TRBD1 (5 bases). V was shortened by 8 bases and J by 8 bases, with 16 bases between the two germline ends. This CDR3 is 14 amino acids long. CDR1 is SEHNR, CDR2 FQNEAQ, per germline (reference sequence). The CDR3, as DNA: TGTGCCAGCCGATACCCGGGACTTTATTCACCCCTCCACTTT. Translation: CASRYPGLYSPLHF.

CDR3: CASSPALAGADTQYF. In DNA form, the CDR3 reads TGTGCCAGCAGTCCTGCACTAGCGGGAGCAGATACGCAGTATTTT. The chain has TRBV27 and TRBJ2-3; TRBD2 matches 11 bases. Germline V gene data show CDR1 as MNHEY and CDR2 as SMNVEV (reference sequence). This CDR3 is built from 15 residues. V dropped 5 bases and J dropped 4; count of bases not matched to a gene: 5.